This is a list of T cell receptor beta chains from one sample in a study of human T cells and chemical hapten exposure. TCRdb itself ran the RACE reads through MiXCR, one entry per CDR3 protein. In the table there are approximately 46,000 distinct CDR3 sequences, approximately 10% of which are singletons. Source: whole blood, taken in connection with sensitization to the hapten diphenylcyclopropenone (DPC). The receptors come from a woman in her twenties or thirties with alopecia areata. Some clones in this sample may be carry-over from other donors' samples. Each CDR3 is given with its conserved first and last residue. A D gene is named only where the DNA matches it firmly. For some rows the clone size is stated as once, few or many, or as a class when expanded; others skip it.

many,NA,TRBJ1-4,TRBV11-2,CASSSLSGRPNEKLFF,TGTGCCAGCAGCTCCCTAAGCGGCAGGCCTAATGAAAAACTGTTTTTT
many,TRBD1,TRBJ2-5,TRBV12-3/TRBV12-4,CASSRTGSGETQYF,TGTGCCAGTAGTAGGACAGGGTCGGGAGAGACCCAGTACTTC
many,TRBD2,TRBJ2-7,TRBV13,CASSLTSGGAYEQYF,TGTGCCAGCAGCTTGACTAGCGGGGGGGCCTACGAGCAGTACTTC
NA,NA,TRBJ1-2,TRBV7-8,CASSNRYGYTF,TGTGCCAGCAGCAATAGATATGGCTACACCTTC
few,NA,TRBJ2-2,TRBV11-2,CASSLEPVPTGELFF,TGTGCCAGCAGCTTAGAGCCAGTCCCGACCGGGGAGCTGTTTTTT
NA,TRBD1,TRBJ1-1,TRBV19,CASRTGALTEAFF,TGTGCCAGTAGGACAGGGGCATTGACTGAAGCTTTCTTT
many,TRBD2,TRBJ2-7,TRBV7-3,CASSLSGEGYEQYF,TGTGCCAGCAGCTTAAGCGGGGAGGGCTACGAGCAGTACTTC
NA,NA,TRBJ2-3,TRBV9,CASSVADTQYF,TGTGCCAGCAGCGTAGCGGATACGCAGTATTTT
few,TRBD2,TRBJ2-7,TRBV5-5,CASSLALAGEEQYF,TGTGCCAGCAGCTTGGCCCTAGCGGGGGAAGAGCAGTACTTC
NA,NA,TRBJ2-7,TRBV7-2,CASSLRGGSYEQYF,TGTGCCAGCAGCTTGCGGGGCGGGTCCTACGAGCAGTACTTC
NA,NA,TRBJ2-7,TRBV29-1,CSVAETGGYEQYF,TGCAGCGTTGCAGAGACAGGCGGCTACGAGCAGTACTTC
NA,NA,TRBJ2-1,TRBV7-6,CASSLSGRDNEQFF,TGTGCCAGCAGCTTATCAGGGCGAGACAATGAGCAGTTCTTC
NA,TRBD1,TRBJ2-3,TRBV5-4,CASRLGQNTDTQYF,TGTGCCAGCAGGTTGGGACAGAACACAGATACGCAGTATTTT
NA,NA,TRBJ1-2,TRBV29-1,CSVNFGDGYTF,TGCAGCGTTAACTTTGGGGATGGCTACACCTTC
many,TRBD1,TRBJ2-7,TRBV2,CASEEAGTGGDEQYF,TGTGCCAGCGAGGAAGCCGGGACAGGGGGCGACGAGCAGTACTTC
few,NA,TRBJ2-7,TRBV28,CASSSPPYEQYF,TGTGCCAGCAGTTCCCCCCCCTACGAGCAGTACTTC
NA,TRBD2,TRBJ2-3,TRBV7-9,CASSDSGLAGDGTDTQYF,TGTGCCAGCAGCGACTCGGGACTAGCGGGGGATGGCACAGATACGCAGTATTTT
NA,TRBD2,TRBJ2-3,TRBV3-1,CASSQSGAAQYF,TGTGCCAGCAGCCAAAGCGGGGCAGCGCAGTATTTT
many,NA,TRBJ2-1,TRBV30,CAWSIYKDNEQFF,TGTGCCTGGAGTATCTACAAGGACAATGAGCAGTTCTTC
medium-sized,NA,TRBJ2-3,TRBV7-8,CASSRPYSTDTQYF,TGTGCCAGCAGCCGACCTTATAGCACAGATACGCAGTATTTT
many,NA,TRBJ1-5,TRBV10-3,CAIKGTENQPQHF,TGTGCCATCAAGGGGACCGAGAATCAGCCCCAGCATTTT
many,TRBD2,TRBJ2-7,TRBV28,CASSSLTSGALNEQYF,TGTGCCAGCAGTTCCTTAACTAGCGGGGCTCTGAACGAGCAGTACTTC
NA,NA,TRBJ1-5,TRBV28,CASRDTGRQPQHF,TGTGCCAGCAGGGACACAGGGCGGCAGCCCCAGCATTTT
few,NA,TRBJ1-1,TRBV19,CASRKLGGNTEAFF,TGTGCCAGTAGAAAATTAGGGGGGAACACTGAAGCTTTCTTT
NA,NA,TRBJ1-3,TRBV7-2,CASSLGPGGNTIYF,TGTGCCAGCAGCCTCGGACCAGGGGGAAACACCATATATTTT
many,NA,TRBJ1-1,TRBV12-3/TRBV12-4,CASSFLNTEAFF,TGTGCCAGCAGTTTTCTGAACACTGAAGCTTTCTTT
many,NA,TRBJ1-2,TRBV28,CASSLFQNYGYTF,TGTGCCAGCAGTTTGTTTCAGAACTATGGCTACACCTTC
many,TRBD2,TRBJ2-3,TRBV5-6,CASSPPLAGRRDTQYF,TGTGCCAGCAGCCCCCCACTAGCGGGGAGACGGGATACGCAGTATTTT
few,NA,TRBJ1-6,TRBV5-1,CASSLNIASYNSPLHF,TGCGCCAGCAGCTTGAACATAGCATCCTATAATTCACCCCTCCACTTT
few,NA,TRBJ1-5,TRBV5-6,CASSLMGNQPQHF,TGTGCCAGCAGCTTGATGGGCAATCAGCCCCAGCATTTT
many,NA,TRBJ2-2,TRBV6-2/TRBV6-3,CASSFEGDLTNTGELFF,TGTGCCAGCAGTTTCGAGGGGGACCTCACGAACACCGGGGAGCTGTTTTTT
many,NA,TRBJ1-4,TRBV7-9,CASSSAVLGKLFF,TGTGCCAGCAGCTCGGCAGTTCTTGGAAAACTGTTTTTT
NA,NA,TRBJ1-5,TRBV20-1,CSARGGARPSNQPQHF,TGCAGTGCTAGAGGTGGGGCACGCCCTAGCAATCAGCCCCAGCATTTT
few,TRBD1,TRBJ1-4,TRBV6-5,CASSRQGAANEKLFF,TGTGCCAGCAGTAGACAGGGGGCTGCTAATGAAAAACTGTTTTTT
many,TRBD2,TRBJ2-1,TRBV11-1,CASSFSSGGVNEQFF,TGTGCCAGCAGCTTTAGTAGCGGGGGTGTCAATGAGCAGTTCTTC
NA,NA,TRBJ2-7,TRBV25-1,CASQSFTSYEQYF,TGTGCCAGCCAGAGCTTTACCTCCTACGAGCAGTACTTC
many,TRBD1,TRBJ2-2,TRBV9,CASSATDRLNTGELFF,TGTGCCAGCAGCGCTACGGACAGGCTGAACACCGGGGAGCTGTTTTTT
many,NA,TRBJ1-2,TRBV7-2,CASSLGLGFYGYTF,TGTGCCAGCAGCTTAGGGCTAGGGTTCTATGGCTACACCTTC
few,TRBD2,TRBJ2-5,TRBV10-3,CAISERRGGQETQYF,TGTGCCATCAGTGAAAGGCGGGGGGGCCAAGAGACCCAGTACTTC
many,TRBD1,TRBJ2-2,TRBV28,CASSRRTGGTGELFF,TGTGCCAGCAGCCGGCGGACAGGGGGGACCGGGGAGCTGTTTTTT
many,NA,TRBJ1-1,TRBV28,CASSPSVGTEAFF,TGTGCCAGCAGTCCTTCGGTAGGGACTGAAGCTTTCTTT